A single TCR beta chain is shown here with its context. The antigen is unknown. This specimen belongs to a study of CD8+ T cells in alopecia areata. Whole-study results and caveats: Administration of tofacitinib significantly diminished scalp clonality and expanded CD8+ clones within the top 100. It was observed that many expanded lesional clones persisted in scalp and blood during tofacitinib. Greater clonality was observed in lesional scalp samples, especially alopecia totalis/universalis, versus normal scalp.

Described treatment: oral pan-JAK inhibitor, 5-10 mg twice daily. Those with alopecia areata gave lesional scalp punch biopsies and peripheral blood. Sequencing used cDNA as its template, made by extracting RNA and reverse transcribing it. Here immunoSEQ multiplex PCR was the method, and the copy in TCRdb shows in-frame clones only, minus some. The sample holds under 350,000 clones, roughly 64% seen once. Per germline, CDR1 PRHDT and CDR2 FYEKMQ (reference sequence). The V gene end was trimmed by 3 bases and the J gene end by 1 base; junction bases not matched to a gene: 0. The CDR3 is 15 amino acids.

Here the sequenced sample was CD4+ T cells sorted from blood, taken at week 24, from a patient treated with tofacitinib. V is TRBV13 and J is TRBJ2-3; 11 bases agree with TRBD2. This TCR derives from a human donor with alopecia areata. Here the CDR3 reads CASSLGLAGTDTQYF. CDR3 DNA: TGTGCCAGCAGCTTGGGACTAGCGGGCACAGATACGCAGTATTTT.